This T cell receptor beta chain was captured in a study of T cell responses to AZD1222 COVID-19 vaccine. Study in general: It was second doses at about 4 or about 12 weeks that were pooled.

This clone was seen a few times. Its antigen is as yet unknown. Study findings and constraints: Spike-specific TCR breadth and depth rose after two AZD1222 doses. Donors skewed white British and female; clonal diversity was possibly underestimated.

This CDR3 is built from 15 residues. Germline CDR1 MGHDK, CDR2 SYGVNS. The V end lost 4 bases, the J end lost 6 bases, and 19 bases lay between the germline ends. The assay was immunoSEQ multiplex PCR, and TCRdb's table has in-frame clones only and misses some. Of about 130,000 clones in the sample, approximately 91% were seen once. This material consisted of peripheral blood, taken on day 0 of AZD1222 vaccination. The gene calls are TRBV25-1 and TRBJ2-7, with D perhaps given as TRBD1 or TRBD2 (6 bases each). The TCR was taken from an adult in good health. Here the CDR3 DNA reads TGTGCCAGCAGTGTTCCGGGGGCGCCCACCAGCGAGCAGTACTTC. This encodes CASSVPGAPTSEQYF.